These 14 T cell receptor beta chains were sequenced from one sample in a study of response to subunit inactivated influenza vaccine. TCRdb analysed the RT-PCR reads with MiXCR anew, one entry per CDR3 protein. The sample carries about 300,000 distinct CDR3 sequences, about 20% recorded once. The source was PBMCs from blood, collected 21 months after vaccination. All receptors come from a man aged 45 to 75 who received an inactivated influenza vaccine.

V is TRBV29-1 and J is TRBJ2-2; 11 bases are shared with TRBD2. From germline, CDR1 is SQVTM and CDR2 ANQGSEA. V was clipped by 3 bases and J by 4 bases; unmatched bases: 10. The CDR3 contains 17 residues. CDR3 sequence (DNA): TGCAGCGTTGAGTTACTACTAGCGGGAGTGAGCACCGGGGAGCTGTTTTTT. Encoded protein: CSVELLLAGVSTGELFF.

This clonotype was recorded at least ten times. The chain uses TRBV21-1 and TRBJ1-1; the table's TRBD1 call for D was not verified on the DNA. TRBV21-1 is a known pseudogene. The CDR3 loop spans 14 amino acids. CDR3 loop: CASSKAQGDVETFF. The CDR3 DNA follows: TGTGCCAGCAGCAAAGCACAGGGCGATGTGGAAACTTTCTTT.

The chain combines TRBV13 with TRBJ2-7; the match to TRBD1 covers 8 bases. This CDR3 has 13 amino acids. Germline-derived CDR1 and CDR2 are PRHDT and FYEKMQ (reference sequence). V was pared by 7 bases and J by 7 bases, with 9 bases of the junction left unmatched. CDR3 in amino acids: CASNQDRAGEQYF. CDR3 DNA: TGTGCCAGCAACCAGGACAGGGCGGGAGAGCAGTACTTC.

This clonotype was counted a few times. V and J are TRBV7-9 and TRBJ2-7; D remains unclear. The ends were cut back, 4 bases at V and 6 bases at J, with 10 bases in the middle. Germline CDR1 and CDR2: SEHNR and FQNEAQ (reference sequence). The CDR3 spans 12 residues. The CDR3 nucleotides read TGTGCCAGCAGCTACACCCTCGGCGAGCAGTACTTC. Protein: CASSYTLGEQYF.

The chain employs TRBV2 and TRBJ2-1, with D tentatively TRBD1 (5 bases). This CDR3 has 12 amino acids. V was cut by 5 bases and J by 9 bases, with 11 bases left in between. The V gene's germline CDR1 is SNHLY and CDR2 FYNNEI. DNA for the CDR3: TGTGCCAGCAGTATGCCTAGGGGTGAGCAGTTCTTC. Its protein product is CASSMPRGEQFF.

This clonotype was observed a few times. The chain combines TRBV4-1 with TRBJ2-2, with D perhaps given as TRBD1 or TRBD2 (5 bases each). CDR3 length: 16 residues. Germline-derived CDR1 and CDR2 are MGHRA and YSYEKL. Trimming took 4 bases from V and 3 from J, leaving 15 bases between them. In nucleotides, the CDR3 is TGCGCCAGCAGCCTCGGCAGGTTGGGGGACACCGGGGAGCTGTTTTTT. It specifies CASSLGRLGDTGELFF.

This clonotype was detected a few times. The chain employs TRBV20-1 and TRBJ1-6; tentatively, D is TRBD1 (5 bases). This CDR3 spans 15 amino acids. V lost 6 bases and J 0 bases, leaving 12 bases between the germline ends. Germline V CDR1 and CDR2: DFQATT, SNEGSKA (reference sequence). The CDR3 DNA follows: TGCAGTGCCCGGGGCGGGAGCTCCTATAATTCACCCCTCCACTTT. Amino acids: CSARGGSSYNSPLHF.

V is TRBV7-9 and J is TRBJ2-3; 9 nucleotides agree with TRBD2. The J segment lost 8 bases and the V segment lost 5 bases, leaving 14 bases of the junction unmatched. The CDR3 runs 16 residues. Germline V gives CDR1 SEHNR, CDR2 FQNEAQ (reference sequence). CDR3 amino acids: CASSAPSGTSSGTQYF. In nucleotides, the CDR3 is TGTGCCAGCAGCGCCCCTAGCGGGACCAGCTCGGGTACGCAGTATTTT.

This clonotype was counted only a few times. The V call is TRBV7-9, the J call TRBJ1-2; D ambiguous. The length of the CDR3 is 11 residues. Deletions cut 1 base from V and 12 bases from J, with 9 bases between. Germline V gene sequence: CDR1 SEHNR, CDR2 FQNEAQ (reference sequence). The CDR3 DNA reads as TGTGCCAGCAGCTTAGGTGCGGGGAACACCTTC. Protein product: CASSLGAGNTF.

The V call is TRBV4-2, the J call TRBJ2-1, with D uncertain. Germline values: CDR1 LGHNA, CDR2 YNFKEQ. This CDR3 has 16 residues. V was pared by 0 bases and J by 5 bases, with 14 bases between. CDR3 sequence (DNA): TGTGCCAGCAGCCAAGATCGCTGGGGAACCCACAATGAGCAGTTCTTC. Translating gives CASSQDRWGTHNEQFF.

In its sample, this clonotype was seen a few times. The rearrangement joins TRBV4-2 to TRBJ2-3; 11 nucleotides match TRBD2. The germline gives CDR1 LGHNA, CDR2 YNFKEQ. J gave up 6 bases and V 5 bases, and 13 bases lay outside the gene matches. The CDR3 runs 17 residues. CDR3 residues: CASSSQMTSGISDTQYF. Written as DNA, the CDR3 is TGTGCCAGCAGCTCACAGATGACTAGCGGGATATCCGATACGCAGTATTTT.

This sequence joins TRBV2 and TRBJ2-7, with a weak D call TRBD2 (5 bases). V shed 6 bases and J shed 0 bases, with 12 bases lying between them. This CDR3 has 14 amino acids. CDR1 is SNHLY, CDR2 FYNNEI, per germline. CDR3 sequence reads: CASRPGLSSYEQYF. The CDR3 DNA reads TGTGCCAGCAGGCCTGGACTCTCCTCCTACGAGCAGTACTTC.

The chain uses TRBV5-1 and TRBJ2-7; 7 positions agree with TRBD1. V trimming: 3 bases; J trimming: 5 bases; junction bases outside the gene matches: 11. The CDR3 spans 15 residues. In germline, CDR1 is SGHRS, CDR2 YFSETQ. The CDR3, as DNA: TGCGCCAGCAGCTGGGACCCGACAGGGTCGGACGAGCAGTACTTC. Translated: CASSWDPTGSDEQYF.

This clonotype was detected ten times or more. The rearrangement links TRBV7-8 to TRBJ2-1; TRBD2 matches at 12 bases. The germline V gene has CDR1 SGHVS and CDR2 FQNEAQ. V lost 0 bases and J lost 7; bases outside the gene matches: 7. This CDR3 spans 17 amino acids. CDR3 coding DNA: TGTGCCAGCAGCTTAGCCACACTAGCGGGGGGTTGGAATGAGCAGTTCTTC. Protein: CASSLATLAGGWNEQFF. Full variable domain (missing parts from reference TRBV7-8 and TRBJ2-1): GAGVSQSPRYKVAKRGQDVALRCDPISGHVSLFWYQQALGQGPEFLTYFQNEAQLDKSGLPSDRFFAERPEGSVSTLKIQRTQQEDSAVYLCASSLATLAGGWNEQFFGPGTRLTVL.